This T cell receptor beta chain derives from a study of blood T cell repertoires in COVID-19. Study-level background: Samples taken during acute and convalescent COVID-19 were collected in the United States, Italy and Spain.

Trimming pared 2 bases from V and 4 bases from J, leaving 2 bases between. The CDR3 extends over 12 amino acids. The V gene's germline CDR1 is KGHDR and CDR2 SFDVKD. Here immunoSEQ multiplex PCR was the method, and the copy in TCRdb shows in-frame clones only, minus some. Among some 80,000 clones, 86% were seen once, and the ten largest hold 18%. The sequence was obtained from a human donor in a cohort sampled during active COVID-19. Sequenced: peripheral blood. The chain couples TRBV24-1 to TRBJ1-5; D is unclear. The CDR3 loop is CATSDSNQPQHF. DNA for the CDR3: TGTGCCACCAGTGATTCTAATCAGCCCCAGCATTTT.